The T cell receptor (beta chain) described here comes from a study of blood T cell repertoires in COVID-19. Background on the study: Donors in the United States, Italy and Spain gave samples during acute or convalescent COVID-19. T cells, B-cell-depleted T cells, or PBMCs supplied cDNA or gDNA.

How the authors handled the data: Amplification from reference gene primers served as the basis for estimated nucleated cell counts. Profiled with immunoSEQ multiplex PCR; TCRdb holds only in-frame clones, not every one. For V, J and clone size, that table is used; D and trimming come from the DNA. The sample includes 200,000 to 250,000 clones, under 90% of them seen just once. Germline assignment: CDR1 PRHDT and CDR2 FYEKMQ (reference sequence). The CDR3 runs 17 residues. Trimming took off 0 bases at V and 1 base at J, with 16 bases between the two ends. The specimen sequenced was peripheral blood. This TCR derives from a woman aged 60-75 years who had recovered from COVID-19. The rearrangement links TRBV13 to TRBJ2-7, with D perhaps TRBD2 (5 bases). The CDR3 sequence: CASSLGTRGRRSYEQYF. CDR3 nucleotides: TGTGCCAGCAGCTTAGGAACGAGAGGGCGCAGGTCCTACGAGCAGTACTTC.